Presented here are 10 T cell receptor beta chains from one specimen sequenced in a study of neoadjuvant nivolumab and ipilimumab in lung cancer. Measured with immunoSEQ multiplex PCR; TCRdb has only the in-frame clones, and not every one. Of fewer than 30,000 clones listed, approximately 85% were seen once; the top ten hold approximately 8.6%. The material was tumor tissue, obtained after neoadjuvant nivolumab, alone or with ipilimumab, at or shortly before surgery. The receptors were sampled from an adult with non-small cell lung cancer.

V is TRBV5-5 and J is TRBJ1-1, with unresolved D. This CDR3 spans 12 amino acids. Germline V gives CDR1 SGHKS, CDR2 YYEKEE (reference sequence). Trimming cost V 4 bases and J 4 bases, with 8 bases left between them. CDR3 residues: CASSPRATEAFF. The CDR3 nucleotides read TGTGCCAGCAGCCCTCGTGCCACTGAAGCTTTCTTT.

The gene calls are TRBV6-5 and TRBJ1-1; D not certain. Germline V CDR1 and CDR2: MNHEY, SVGAGI. This CDR3 contains 13 residues. Trimming pared 5 bases from V and 4 bases from J, leaving 11 bases between. This chain's CDR3 is CASSLYSSTEAFF. As DNA, the CDR3 is TGTGCCAGCAGTCTTTACAGTAGCACTGAAGCTTTCTTT.

The genes are TRBV6-5 and TRBJ2-1, with unresolved D. Between the trimmed V and J ends, which lost 0 bases and 10 bases, there was a span of 7 bases. The CDR3 covers 12 residues. The germline CDR1 and CDR2 sequences are MNHEY and SVGAGI. As DNA, the CDR3 is TGTGCCAGCAGTTACTCCCCGCCCGAGCAGTTCTTC. Translating gives CASSYSPPEQFF.

The chain is built from TRBV6-6 and TRBJ1-5; D is unresolved. The CDR3 extends over 13 amino acids. Deletions cut 10 bases from V and 6 bases from J, with 16 bases between. The germline V gene encodes CDR1 MNHNY and CDR2 SVGAGI (reference sequence). CDR3 region: CATNDRAGQPQHF. The DNA of the CDR3 is TGTGCCACCAATGATCGAGCAGGTCAGCCCCAGCATTTT.

The chain has TRBV5-1 and TRBJ2-1; TRBD2 might be the D (6 bases). Trimming removed 6 bases from V and 4 bases from J, with 23 bases in between. The germline gives CDR1 SGHRS, CDR2 YFSETQ. This CDR3 spans 17 amino acids. CDR3 in DNA: TGCGCCAGCATCCCCTCACTCTCCGGGACTCTATACAATGAGCAGTTCTTC. Its translation is CASIPSLSGTLYNEQFF.

The CDR3 nucleotides are TGTGCCAGCAGCTCGGGACAGGGGGCCTACGAGCAGTACTTC. This codes for CASSSGQGAYEQYF. This chain links TRBV7-2 with TRBJ2-7, with 11 bases matching TRBD1. CDR1 and CDR2 from the germline V gene are SGHTA and FQGNSA. The CDR3 length is 14 residues. With V trimmed by 4 bases and J by 2 bases, 1 base remained unmatched.

This clone was detected only a few times. The chain has TRBV6-1 and TRBJ2-7, with D perhaps TRBD1 (5 bases). The germline CDR1 and CDR2 sequences are MNHNS and SASEGT. This CDR3 has 13 residues. Trimming shortened V by 4 bases and J by 4 bases, and 11 bases separated the two germline ends. CDR3 in amino acids: CASSVRERYEQYF. The CDR3 DNA is TGTGCCAGCAGTGTCAGGGAAAGGTACGAGCAGTACTTC.

The chain is built from TRBV5-6 and TRBJ2-1; TRBD2 matches 8 bases. V was pared by 0 bases and J by 8 bases, with 7 bases of the junction left unmatched. Germline lookup yields CDR1 SGHDT and CDR2 YYEEEE. The CDR3 contains 15 residues. CDR3 in DNA: TGTGCCAGCAGCTTGGCCGGGACTAGGGCTGATGAGCAGTTCTTC. This codes for CASSLAGTRADEQFF.

This clone was observed a handful of times. The chain couples TRBV5-1 to TRBJ2-2, with D possibly TRBD1 on 5 matching bases. This CDR3 region has 14 residues. The V end lost 4 bases, the J end lost 3 bases, and 10 bases lay between the germline ends. Germline V CDR1 and CDR2: SGHRS, YFSETQ. The DNA of the CDR3 is TGCGCCAGCAGCGAGTCAGGGCACACCGGGGAGCTGTTTTTT. Encoded protein: CASSESGHTGELFF.

This chain connects TRBV7-2 to TRBJ1-2; D unresolved. The CDR3 runs 13 residues. V was cut by 6 bases and J by 6 bases, with 14 bases left in between. The germline V gene encodes CDR1 SGHTA and CDR2 FQGNSA. The CDR3 DNA follows: TGTGCCAGCAGGAAACCCGCAGAGGATGGCTACACCTTC. This gives the protein CASRKPAEDGYTF.